These 14 T cell receptor beta chains share one sample of origin, sequenced in a study of T cell repertoires in cytomegalovirus infection. TCRdb reprocessed the reads with MiXCR, giving one entry per CDR3 protein. The sample includes 350,000 to 550,000 distinct CDR3 sequences, roughly 31% of them seen just once. The sample was PBMCs. The receptors come from a human donor in good health (CMV status not recorded). Some clones in this sample may be carry-over from other donors' samples.

This chain links TRBV11-2 with TRBJ1-1; 8 nucleotides match TRBD1. The V gene's germline CDR1 is SGHAT and CDR2 FQNNGV. The CDR3 spans 14 residues. Trimming removed 5 bases from V and 6 bases from J; junction bases left unmatched: 8. The CDR3 loop is CASSKRTGSAEAFF. CDR3 DNA: TGTGCCAGCAGCAAAAGGACAGGGTCCGCTGAAGCTTTCTTT.

This clonotype was observed a few times. CDR3 sequence: CASSWRQGSTGELFF. The CDR3 DNA follows: TGCGCCAGCAGCTGGAGACAGGGAAGCACCGGGGAGCTGTTTTTT. The chain employs TRBV4-3 and TRBJ2-2; 7 bases align to TRBD1. The CDR3 consists of 15 residues. J lost 4 bases, V lost 5 bases, and 7 bases had no gene match. Germline assignment: CDR1 LGHNA and CDR2 YSLEER.

In this sample, this clonotype turned up once. This rearrangement joins TRBV5-5 to TRBJ1-5, with D possibly TRBD1 on 6 matching bases. Germline V lookup: CDR1 SGHKS, CDR2 YYEKEE (reference sequence). The V end lost 4 bases, the J end lost 3 bases, and 11 bases lay between the germline ends. This CDR3 spans 14 amino acids. CDR3 sequence: CASSPRDTNQPQHF. For the CDR3, the DNA is TGTGCCAGCAGCCCCCGGGACACCAATCAGCCCCAGCATTTT.

The chain employs TRBV14 and TRBJ1-2; D gene unclear. V lost 5 bases, J lost 8 bases, and 12 bases lay in between. CDR1 SGHDN and CDR2 FVKESK come from the germline V gene. The CDR3 contains 12 residues. CDR3 in amino acids: CASSSYPGGYTF. The CDR3 DNA reads as TGTGCCAGCAGCTCCTACCCGGGGGGCTACACCTTC.

For this clonotype: One base away lies a much larger clone, so this may be a sequencing read error. The rearrangement uses TRBV7-9 and TRBJ2-4; D is unresolved. This CDR3 is 13 amino acids long. Germline values: CDR1 SEHNR, CDR2 FQNEAQ (reference sequence). Trimming shortened V by 7 bases and J by 4 bases, and 11 bases separated the two germline ends. CDR3: CASNPSGKNIQYF. As DNA, the CDR3 is TGTGCCAGCAACCCGTCGGGTAAAAACATTCAGTACTTC.

For the CDR3, the DNA is TGTGCCAGTAGTCATACTGTGGATCAGCCCCAGCATTTT. Translated: CASSHTVDQPQHF. V is TRBV19 and J is TRBJ1-5, with D unresolved. Germline V gene lookup returns CDR1 LNHDA and CDR2 SQIVND (reference sequence). Trimming took 5 bases from V and 5 from J, leaving 10 bases between them. The length of the CDR3 is 13 residues.

This clonotype was found a few times. The rearrangement joins TRBV6-5 to TRBJ1-5; D gene unclear. Germline V gene sequence: CDR1 MNHEY, CDR2 SVGAGI. Trimming cost V 4 bases and J 7 bases, with 11 bases left between them. The CDR3 length is 13 residues. The CDR3 DNA is TGTGCCAGCAGTTCCTCGAGGAACCAGCCCCAGCATTTT. This gives the protein CASSSSRNQPQHF.

This clonotype was counted only a few times. V usage is TRBV12-3 or TRBV12-4 and J usage is TRBJ2-5; a weak D match, TRBD2 (6 bases). V lost 6 bases to trimming and J lost 3 bases, with 17 bases between them. The CDR3 loop spans 15 amino acids. For the CDR3, the DNA is TGTGCCAGCAGGTTCTCGGCGGGGACTGAAGAGACCCAGTACTTC. This sequence encodes CASRFSAGTEETQYF.

This clonotype occurred many times. This chain connects TRBV7-8 to TRBJ1-5; D not certain. CDR1 SGHVS and CDR2 FQNEAQ come from the germline V gene. This CDR3 has 14 residues. Trimming removed 2 bases from V and 6 bases from J, with 11 bases in between. This CDR3 reads CASSLKLTAQPQHF. In nucleotides, the CDR3 is TGTGCCAGCAGCTTAAAGTTGACGGCTCAGCCCCAGCATTTT.

Ten or more counts support this clonotype. This chain joins TRBV7-2 and TRBJ1-2, with 7 positions matching TRBD1. The CDR3 contains 14 residues. Looked up from germline, CDR1 is SGHTA and CDR2 is FQGNSA. J gave up 4 bases and V 5 bases, and 7 bases lay outside the gene matches. DNA for the CDR3: TGTGCCAGCAGCCCTAAGGGGGCTAGCTATGGCTACACCTTC. It yields the protein CASSPKGASYGYTF.

This clonotype was observed many times. This rearrangement joins TRBV11-2 to TRBJ2-7; D uncertain. CDR3 length: 17 residues. V was trimmed by 5 bases and J by 1 base, leaving 21 bases between them. Germline CDR1 is SGHAT and CDR2 is FQNNGV. DNA of the CDR3: TGTGCCAGCAGCCCCCCCTCGCGGCGCACTGGGTCCTACGAGCAGTACTTC. This translates into CASSPPSRRTGSYEQYF.

The sample holds a few counts of this clonotype. The rearrangement joins TRBV5-1 to TRBJ1-1, with no clear D. From germline, CDR1 is SGHRS and CDR2 YFSETQ. Trimming pared 0 bases from V and 0 bases from J, leaving 12 bases between. This CDR3 has 16 residues. The chain's CDR3 is CASSLALSPLNTEAFF. CDR3 coding DNA: TGCGCCAGCAGCTTGGCACTCTCGCCCTTGAACACTGAAGCTTTCTTT. Based on the CDR3 plus reference TRBV5-1 and TRBJ1-1, the full variable domain is KAGVTQTPRYLIKTRGQQVTLSCSPISGHRSVSWYQQTPGQGLQFLFEYFSETQRNKGNFPGRFSGRQFSNSRSEMNVSTLELGDSALYLCASSLALSPLNTEAFFGQGTRLTVV.

This clonotype was seen a few times. The chain recombines TRBV2 with TRBJ2-1; D remains unclear. Trimming pared 7 bases from V and 5 bases from J, leaving 6 bases between. The CDR3 loop spans 11 amino acids. Germline V lookup: CDR1 SNHLY, CDR2 FYNNEI. The chain's CDR3 is CASITHNEQFF. CDR3 in DNA: TGTGCCAGCATAACTCACAATGAGCAGTTCTTC. The entire variable domain, with the rest obtained from reference TRBV2 and TRBJ2-1, is as follows: EPEVTQTPSHQVTQMGQEVILRCVPISNHLYFYWYRQILGQKVEFLVSFYNNEISEKSEIFDDQFSVERPDGSNFTLKIRSTKLEDSAMYFCASITHNEQFFGPGTRLTVL.

The chain carries TRBV7-2 and TRBJ1-6; maybe TRBD1 (5 bases). The CDR3 is 19 amino acids. Per the germline V gene, CDR1 is SGHTA and CDR2 is FQGNSA. With 1 base removed from V and 0 bases from J, the gap between germline ends came to 16 bases. DNA for the CDR3: TGTGCCAGCAGCTTAGGAAGTTGGTCAGGGTGCTCCTATAATTCACCCCTCCACTTT. Its protein is CASSLGSWSGCSYNSPLHF.